A single sample gave rise to the 3 T cell receptor beta chains below, sequenced in a study of T cell repertoires in cytomegalovirus infection. In TCRdb, the reads were re-called with MiXCR into one record per CDR3 protein. Here the sample spans some 680,000 distinct CDR3 sequences, 35% being singletons. The sequencing sample was made of PBMCs. The receptor set was obtained from a human donor in good health (CMV status not recorded). Some clones in this sample may be carry-over from other donors' samples.

The chain employs TRBV7-9 and TRBJ1-3, with 7 bases matching TRBD1. Trimming cost V 3 bases and J 2 bases; bases outside gene matches: 4. The CDR3 spans 15 residues. The germline V gene has CDR1 SEHNR and CDR2 FQNEAQ (reference sequence). The CDR3 sequence: CASSLTGSTGNTIYF. CDR3 DNA sequence: TGTGCCAGCAGCTTGACAGGGTCGACTGGAAACACCATATATTTT.

The genes are TRBV6-5 and TRBJ2-3; the match to TRBD2 covers 10 bases. CDR3 size: 17 residues. V was pared by 2 bases and J by 0 bases, with 5 bases of the junction left unmatched. Per the germline V gene, CDR1 is MNHEY and CDR2 is SVGAGI. DNA of the CDR3: TGTGCCAGCAGTTACCACGGACTAGCGGCTAGCACAGATACGCAGTATTTT. Amino acids: CASSYHGLAASTDTQYF.

This clonotype was observed at least ten times. The V call is TRBV7-2, the J call TRBJ2-7; D gene uncertain. Deletions cut 5 bases from V and 3 bases from J, with 14 bases between. Per the germline V gene, CDR1 is SGHTA and CDR2 is FQGNSA. There are 14 residues in the CDR3. CDR3 sequence: CASSNWPYLYEQYF. In DNA form, the CDR3 reads TGTGCCAGCAGCAACTGGCCCTATCTCTACGAGCAGTACTTC.